This T cell receptor (beta chain) is drawn from a study of blood T cell repertoires in COVID-19 (dated by TCRdb to the early 2020s). For the wider study: The collaborator samples originated in the United States, Italy and Spain and spanned the acute and convalescent phases of COVID-19. The dataset comprised deeply sampled blood TCRbeta repertoires from subjects exposed to, actively infected with, or recovered from COVID-19. The samples were drawn from two sources: the first 160 participants of the ongoing ImmuneRACE study, and 950 to 1,500 subjects contributed by 6 global collaborators. A freely available public database, intended as a resource for researchers studying the immune response to SARS-CoV-2, is where the repertoires were released. The prospective study material was composed of cDNA or gDNA derived from T cells, B-cell-depleted T cells, or PBMCs. Nearly every sample came with metadata listing a de-identified subject ID, COVID-19 status, age in years and sex. HLA class I and class II types, where available, came from metadata supplied by the sample provider rather than from assay-based typing.

The immunoSEQ Assay, a bias-controlled multiplex PCR, was used to amplify TCRbeta CDR3 regions from genomic DNA. Per the source publication's procedure: Nucleated cell counts per sample were estimated from amplification of reference gene primers within the assay. To quantify the absolute abundance of each unique TCRbeta CDR3 rearrangement, sequence reads were collapsed and filtered. For each sample, productive Simpson clonality was calculated as the square root of Simpson's diversity index across productive rearrangements. Drawn from immuneACCESS, this table holds only the in-frame rearrangements with V and J called that TCRdb kept. Clones are partly lost; checked studies trace under half to an unresolved V gene and leave the rest unexplained. V, J and clone size were drawn from that table, and D and trimming were deduced from the DNA. The table for this sample lists about 130,000 clones; about nine tenths of them were counted only once. The ten largest clonotypes hold about 4% of the sample.

Overall study results and their limits: How much clinical and demographic metadata was included differed by source and by participant, and the metadata was provided uncurated.

From the cysteine up to the phenylalanine, the CDR3 has a length of 17 residues. Only the CDR3 part of the read is kept: 51 bases, read in frame from the first base. V is pruned by 1 base and J by 3 bases, leaving 6 bases of the junction without a gene match. The germline V gene (reference sequence) specifies LNHNV as CDR1 and YYDKDF as CDR2. Whole blood was collected in K2EDTA tubes by collaborating institutions according to the institutions' own protocols. For TCRbeta analysis, collaborators shipped samples in one of three forms: frozen whole blood, isolated PBMCs, or DNA extracted from either of those sample types. This clone was found once. No antigen is known for it. No per-base quality is available; no much larger clone lies one base away.

The chain is made from TRBV15 and TRBJ1-4, with 9 bases in between that match TRBD1. The clonotype comes from a man between 50 and 59 years old with active COVID-19. Sequenced: peripheral blood. The base sequence is TGTGCCACCAGCAGAGGGACAGGGGAGGTGTCTAATGAAAAACTGTTTTTT. It is translated as CATSRGTGEVSNEKLFF.